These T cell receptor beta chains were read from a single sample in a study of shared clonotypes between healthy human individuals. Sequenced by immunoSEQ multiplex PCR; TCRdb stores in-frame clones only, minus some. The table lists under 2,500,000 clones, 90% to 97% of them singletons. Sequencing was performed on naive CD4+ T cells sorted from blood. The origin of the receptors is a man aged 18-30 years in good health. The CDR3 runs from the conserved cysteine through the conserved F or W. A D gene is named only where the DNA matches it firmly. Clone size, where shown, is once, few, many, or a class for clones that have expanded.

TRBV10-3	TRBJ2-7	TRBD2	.	TGTGCCATCAGTGACCCCTCGGGCACTAGCGGGAGGGAGTGGGACGAGCAGTACTTC	CAISDPSGTSGREWDEQYF
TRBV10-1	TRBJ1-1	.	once	TGCGCCAGCAGCGCCTCTGGGTCGAACACTGAAGCTTTCTTT	CASSASGSNTEAFF
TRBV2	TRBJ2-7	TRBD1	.	TGTGCCAGCAGGGGGACAGGGGCCTACGAGCAGTACTTC	CASRGTGAYEQYF
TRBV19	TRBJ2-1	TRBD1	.	TGTGCCAGTAGTAGGGGGACAGTTTACAATGAGCAGTTCTTC	CASSRGTVYNEQFF
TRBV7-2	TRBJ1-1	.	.	TGTGCCAGCAGCCTGCTAGCGGGGTCGGCCACTGAAGCTTTCTTT	CASSLLAGSATEAFF
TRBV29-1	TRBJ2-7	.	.	TGCAGCGTTGAGACGGGCTACGAGCAGTACTTC	CSVETGYEQYF
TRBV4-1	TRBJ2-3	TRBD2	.	TGCGCCAGCAGCCAGGGCGGGAGTTTGAGGAATACGCAGTATTTT	CASSQGGSLRNTQYF
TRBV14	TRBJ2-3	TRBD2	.	TGTGCCAGCAGCCGAGGCGGGGGTCCGGGACTAATCACAGATACGCAGTATTTT	CASSRGGGPGLITDTQYF
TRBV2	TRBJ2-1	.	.	TGTGCCAGCACGAGGAATGAGCAGTTCTTC	CASTRNEQFF
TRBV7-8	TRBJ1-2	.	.	TGTGCCAGCAGCTTGAGGGGGTCTAACTATGGCTACACCTTC	CASSLRGSNYGYTF
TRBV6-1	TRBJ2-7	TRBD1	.	TGTGCCAGCAGTGCAGGGGGCGAGCAGTACTTC	CASSAGGEQYF
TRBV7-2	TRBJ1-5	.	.	TGTGCCAGCAGCTTAAGGAGTCAGCCCCAGCATTTT	CASSLRSQPQHF
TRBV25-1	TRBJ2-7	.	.	TGTGCAAGCACCGCCCAATCCTCCTACGAGCAGTACTTC	CASTAQSSYEQYF
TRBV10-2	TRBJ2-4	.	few	TGCGCCAGCAGTGAGGCATTAGCCAAAAACATTCAGTACTTC	CASSEALAKNIQYF
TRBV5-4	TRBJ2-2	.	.	TGTGCCAGCAGCTCGGTAGAAACAGGGCTCACCGGGGAGCTGTTTTTT	CASSSVETGLTGELFF
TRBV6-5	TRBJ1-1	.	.	TGTGCCAGCAGGCCGGTGGCGAACACTGAAGCTTTCTTT	CASRPVANTEAFF
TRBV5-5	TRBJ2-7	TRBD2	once	TGTGCCAGCAGCTTGGTGGGGCTAGCGGGAGGTACCTACGAGCAGTACTTC	CASSLVGLAGGTYEQYF
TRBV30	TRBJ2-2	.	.	TGTGCCTGGAGTGCAGGGATCGGGGAGCTGTTTTTT	CAWSAGIGELFF
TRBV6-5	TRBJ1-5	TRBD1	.	TGTGCCAGCAGCCGATATGGACAGGGTAATCAGCCCCAGCATTTT	CASSRYGQGNQPQHF
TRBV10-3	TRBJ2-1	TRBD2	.	TGTGCCATCAACAGACTAGCGGGAGGCTTCAATGAGCAGTTCTTC	CAINRLAGGFNEQFF
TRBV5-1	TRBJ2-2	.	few	TGCGCCAGCAGCCGCGACTCCGGGGAGCTGTTTTTT	CASSRDSGELFF
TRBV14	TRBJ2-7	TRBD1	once	TGTGCCAGCAGTACCGGGACAGGGTCCTACGAGCAGTACTTC	CASSTGTGSYEQYF
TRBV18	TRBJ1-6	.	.	TGTGCCAGCTCACCATACAGGGATAATTCACCCCTCCACTTT	CASSPYRDNSPLHF
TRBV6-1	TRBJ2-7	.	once	TGTGCCAGCAGTAAACAGGGAAGCTCCTACGAGCAGTACTTC	CASSKQGSSYEQYF
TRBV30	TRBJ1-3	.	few	TGTGCCTGGATCGGTCGCTCTGGAAACACCATATATTTT	CAWIGRSGNTIYF
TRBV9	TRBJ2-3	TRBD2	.	TGTGCCAGCAGCGTCGGGACTAGCGGGAGGCCAGGTACAGATACGCAGTATTTT	CASSVGTSGRPGTDTQYF
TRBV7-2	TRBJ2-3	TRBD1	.	TGTGCCAGCAGCTCTAGCAGGGGGTCTAATCTTCAGTATTTT	CASSSSRGSNLQYF
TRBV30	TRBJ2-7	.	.	TGTGCCTGGAGTCGGCAATCCGGGACACAGTACTTC	CAWSRQSGTQYF
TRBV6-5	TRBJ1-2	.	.	TGTGCCAGCAGACCGGGGGCCGGCTATGGCTACACCTTC	CASRPGAGYGYTF
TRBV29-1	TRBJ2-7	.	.	TGCAGCGTTGAGGAAGGGGCGAGTAACGAGCAGTACTTC	CSVEEGASNEQYF
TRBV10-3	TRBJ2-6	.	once	TGTGCCATCAGGCCCGACTCTGGGGCCAACGTCCTGACTTTC	CAIRPDSGANVLTF
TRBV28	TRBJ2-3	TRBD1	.	TGTGCCAGCAGTTCACCGGGACAGGGAACAGATACGCAGTATTTT	CASSSPGQGTDTQYF
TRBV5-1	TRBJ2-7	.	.	TGCGCCAGCCAAAGGACGGCTGGCCTCGAGCAGTACTTC	CASQRTAGLEQYF
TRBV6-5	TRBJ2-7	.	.	TGTGCCAGCAGTTCGTACCTGGCTTCGGAAGAGCAGTACTTC	CASSSYLASEEQYF
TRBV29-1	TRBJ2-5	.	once	TGCAGCGTTGTAAGGGACCTCCCACAAGAGACCCAGTACTTC	CSVVRDLPQETQYF
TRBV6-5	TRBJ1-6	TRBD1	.	TGTGCCAGCAGGCCTGGGACAGGGGACTATTCACCCCTCCACTTT	CASRPGTGDYSPLHF
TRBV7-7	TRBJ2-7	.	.	TGTGCTAGCAGCTTAGGGTGGGCGTACGAGCAGTACTTC	CASSLGWAYEQYF
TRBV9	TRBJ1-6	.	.	TGTGCCAGCAGCGAAAGGGACCATAATTCACCCCTCCACTTT	CASSERDHNSPLHF
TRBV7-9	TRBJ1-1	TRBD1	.	TGTGCCAGCAGCTTGGGGCTGACAGGGAGGCGCGAAGCTTTCTTT	CASSLGLTGRREAFF
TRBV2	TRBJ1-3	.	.	TGTGCCAGCAGTAAAGAAAAAGGAGGGCCGTCTGGAAACACCATATATTTT	CASSKEKGGPSGNTIYF
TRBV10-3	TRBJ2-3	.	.	TGTGCCATCAGGCGCGGGTTAGACACAGATACGCAGTATTTT	CAIRRGLDTDTQYF
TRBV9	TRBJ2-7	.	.	TGTGCCAGCAGCGCAGATGGGGGTAAAGACGAGCAGTACTTC	CASSADGGKDEQYF
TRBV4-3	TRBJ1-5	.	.	TGCGCCAGCAGCCAAGACTCGGGGAGAGGCAATCAGCCCCAGCATTTT	CASSQDSGRGNQPQHF
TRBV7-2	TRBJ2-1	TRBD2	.	TGTGCCAGCAGCGCCCTAGGACTAGCCAACAATGAGCAGTTCTTC	CASSALGLANNEQFF
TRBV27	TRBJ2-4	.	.	TGTGCCAGCAGTCCCGTTTTGGGCCAAAACATTCAGTACTTC	CASSPVLGQNIQYF
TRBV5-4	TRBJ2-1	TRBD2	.	TGTGCCAGCAGCTCCCGACTAGCGGGGGCCGACAATGAGCAGTTCTTC	CASSSRLAGADNEQFF
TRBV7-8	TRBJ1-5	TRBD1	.	TGTGCCAGCAGCGGACGGACAGGGGATCAGCCCCAGCATTTT	CASSGRTGDQPQHF
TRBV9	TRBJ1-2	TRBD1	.	TGTGCCAGCAGCGTCTCTGGACAGGGGGTCTATGGCTACACCTTC	CASSVSGQGVYGYTF
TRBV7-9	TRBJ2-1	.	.	TGTGCCAGCAGCTTAGCGTCGCTTGCGGGGTGGCAGTTCTTC	CASSLASLAGWQFF
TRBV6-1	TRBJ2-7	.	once	TGTGCCAGCAGTGAGTCTAAGTCCTACGAGCAGTACTTC	CASSESKSYEQYF
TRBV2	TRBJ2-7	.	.	TGTGCCACCAGCCCCCGGGAAACAGGTAACGAGCAGTACTTC	CATSPRETGNEQYF